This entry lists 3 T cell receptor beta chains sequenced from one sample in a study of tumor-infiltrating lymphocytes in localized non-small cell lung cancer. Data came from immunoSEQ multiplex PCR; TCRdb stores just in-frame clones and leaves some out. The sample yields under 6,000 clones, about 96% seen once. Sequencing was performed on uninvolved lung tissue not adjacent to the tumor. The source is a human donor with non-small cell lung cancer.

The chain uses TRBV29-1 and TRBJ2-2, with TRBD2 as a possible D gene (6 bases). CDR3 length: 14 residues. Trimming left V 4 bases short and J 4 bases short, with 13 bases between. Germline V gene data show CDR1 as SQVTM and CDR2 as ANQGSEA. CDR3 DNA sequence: TGCAGCGTTGGGGCCGGGAGTGGCACCGGGGAGCTGTTTTTT. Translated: CSVGAGSGTGELFF.

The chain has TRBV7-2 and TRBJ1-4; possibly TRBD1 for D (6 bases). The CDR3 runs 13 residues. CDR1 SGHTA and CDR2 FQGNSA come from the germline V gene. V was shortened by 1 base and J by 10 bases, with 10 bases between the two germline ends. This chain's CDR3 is CASSLGQEGKLFF. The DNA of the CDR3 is TGTGCCAGCAGCTTAGGACAGGAAGGAAAACTGTTTTTT.

The chain's CDR3 is CAWKASGNTIYF. CDR3 DNA sequence: TGTGCCTGGAAGGCCTCTGGAAACACCATATATTTT. V usage is TRBV30 and J usage is TRBJ1-3; D is ambiguous. V was clipped by 4 bases and J by 0 bases, with 4 bases between them. Per germline, CDR1 GTSNPN and CDR2 SVGIG (reference sequence). The CDR3 length is 12 residues.